A single sample gave rise to the 5 T cell receptor beta chains below, sequenced in a study of blood T cell repertoires in COVID-19. Assay used: immunoSEQ multiplex PCR; TCRdb lists only in-frame clones, some missing. The sample gives approximately 230,000 clones, around 88% of which show up once; over 1.2% is in the top ten. The sequenced material came from peripheral blood. These TCRs come from an older man with acute or convalescent COVID-19.

V and J are TRBV18 and TRBJ1-1, with D possibly matching TRBD1 (5 bases). The germline V gene has CDR1 KGHSH and CDR2 LQKENI. Trimming pared 2 bases from V and 5 bases from J, leaving 9 bases between. This CDR3 contains 13 residues. The CDR3 DNA reads as TGTGCCAGCTCACCAGGGGGGGTGACTGAAGCTTTCTTT. This sequence encodes CASSPGGVTEAFF.

CDR3 bases: TGTGCCAGCAGCCCCGAGTGGGGGGAAACTAATGAAAAACTGTTTTTT. Protein: CASSPEWGETNEKLFF. V and J are TRBV7-6 and TRBJ1-4; weak D call: TRBD1 (5 bases). The germline gives CDR1 SGHVS, CDR2 FNYEAQ. Trimming shortened V by 5 bases and J by 1 base, and 14 bases separated the two germline ends. CDR3 length equals 16 residues.

The chain combines TRBV5-4 with TRBJ1-2, with D possibly TRBD1 on 6 matching bases. The V end was cut by 5 bases, the J end by 1 base, with 12 bases between. The CDR3 is 14 residues long. Per germline, CDR1 SGHNT and CDR2 YYREEE (reference sequence). The CDR3 region is CASRETGSNYGYTF. As DNA, the CDR3 is TGTGCCAGCAGAGAGACAGGTAGTAACTATGGCTACACCTTC.

V and J are TRBV7-2 and TRBJ2-1; 11 nucleotides agree with TRBD2. Germline lookup yields CDR1 SGHTA and CDR2 FQGNSA. The J segment lost 4 bases and the V segment lost 6 bases, leaving 5 bases of the junction unmatched. This CDR3 is 15 amino acids long. This CDR3 is CASRLTSGAYNEQFF. CDR3 in DNA: TGTGCCAGCAGGTTGACTAGCGGGGCATACAATGAGCAGTTCTTC.

This clone was picked up a small number of times. The genes are TRBV19 and TRBJ1-5, with D possibly matching TRBD1 (5 bases). V lost 2 bases and J lost 2, with 10 bases in between. CDR1 and CDR2 from the germline V gene are LNHDA and SQIVND (reference sequence). CDR3 length equals 15 residues. The CDR3 is CASSINRLGNQPQHF. DNA of the CDR3: TGTGCCAGTAGTATAAACAGGTTGGGCAATCAGCCCCAGCATTTT.